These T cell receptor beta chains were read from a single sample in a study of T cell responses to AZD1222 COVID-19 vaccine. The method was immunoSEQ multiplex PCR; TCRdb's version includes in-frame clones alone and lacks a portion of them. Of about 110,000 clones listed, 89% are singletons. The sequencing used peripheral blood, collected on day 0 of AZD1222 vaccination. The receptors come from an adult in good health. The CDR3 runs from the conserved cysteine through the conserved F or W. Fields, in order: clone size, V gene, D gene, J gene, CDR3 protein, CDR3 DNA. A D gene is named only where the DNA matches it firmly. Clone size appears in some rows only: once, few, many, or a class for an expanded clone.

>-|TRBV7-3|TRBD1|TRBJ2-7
CASSSGQVVDEQYF
TGTGCCAGCAGCTCAGGACAGGTGGTTGACGAGCAGTACTTC
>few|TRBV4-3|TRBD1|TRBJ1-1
CASSHGTDTEAFF
TGCGCCAGCAGCCATGGGACAGACACTGAAGCTTTCTTT
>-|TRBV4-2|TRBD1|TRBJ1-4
CASSQGGPGTGGVGEKLFF
TGTGCCAGCAGCCAAGGGGGTCCCGGGACAGGGGGCGTCGGTGAAAAACTGTTTTTT
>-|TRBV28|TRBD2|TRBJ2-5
CASSLLVASGRETQYF
TGTGCCAGCAGTTTATTGGTGGCTAGCGGGAGAGAGACCCAGTACTTC
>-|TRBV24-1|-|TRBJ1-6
CATSDSGSPLHF
TGTGCCACCAGTGATTCGGGTTCACCCCTCCACTTT
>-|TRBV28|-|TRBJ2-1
CASSFVSNEQFF
TGTGCCAGCAGTTTTGTTTCCAATGAGCAGTTCTTC
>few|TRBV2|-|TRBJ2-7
CATQDGVSYEQYF
TGTGCCACCCAGGACGGGGTTTCCTACGAGCAGTACTTC
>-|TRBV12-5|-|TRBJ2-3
CASGLQGGDTQYF
TGTGCTAGTGGTTTACAGGGTGGAGATACGCAGTATTTT
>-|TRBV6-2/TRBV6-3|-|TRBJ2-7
CASSYSSYGDFYEQYF
TGTGCCAGCAGTTACTCGAGTTACGGGGATTTCTACGAGCAGTACTTC
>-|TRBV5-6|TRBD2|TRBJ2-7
CASSLGLAGGEQYF
TGTGCCAGCAGCCTTGGACTAGCGGGAGGCGAGCAGTACTTC
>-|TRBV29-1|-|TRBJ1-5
CSVVTGGDQPQHF
TGCAGCGTTGTAACAGGAGGCGATCAGCCCCAGCATTTT
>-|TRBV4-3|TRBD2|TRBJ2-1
CASSQETSGRAYEQFF
TGCGCCAGCAGCCAAGAAACTAGCGGGAGGGCTTATGAGCAGTTCTTC
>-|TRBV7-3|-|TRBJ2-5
CASGRGLGETQYF
TGTGCCAGCGGCCGAGGCCTGGGGGAGACCCAGTACTTC
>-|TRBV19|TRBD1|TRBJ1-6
CASSIPTGQGNSPLHF
TGTGCCAGTAGTATCCCCACGGGACAGGGTAATTCACCCCTCCACTTT
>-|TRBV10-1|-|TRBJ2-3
CASSGRRATVRGTDTQYF
TGCGCCAGCAGTGGACGGAGGGCGACAGTGAGAGGCACAGATACGCAGTATTTT
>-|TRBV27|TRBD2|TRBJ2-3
CASSLGRENTDTQYF
TGTGCCAGCAGTTTAGGGCGGGAGAACACAGATACGCAGTATTTT
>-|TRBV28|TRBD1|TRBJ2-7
CASKDRGPYEQYF
TGTGCCTCCAAGGACAGGGGCCCCTACGAGCAGTACTTC
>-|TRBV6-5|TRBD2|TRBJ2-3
CASSYAGTSGLDTQYF
TGTGCCAGCAGTTACGCGGGGACTAGCGGCCTGGATACGCAGTATTTT
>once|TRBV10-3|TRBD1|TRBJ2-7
CAISGWTGEEQYF
TGTGCCATCAGTGGTTGGACAGGGGAAGAGCAGTACTTC
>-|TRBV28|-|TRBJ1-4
CAMGGRNEKLFF
TGTGCCATGGGGGGAAGGAATGAAAAACTGTTTTTT
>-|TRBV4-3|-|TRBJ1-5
CASSQEGSSNQPQHF
TGCGCCAGCAGCCAAGAAGGCAGTAGCAATCAGCCCCAGCATTTT
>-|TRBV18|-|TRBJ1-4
CASSPRVQTNEKLFF
TGTGCCAGCTCACCCCGGGTACAGACTAATGAAAAACTGTTTTTT
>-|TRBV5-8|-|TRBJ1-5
CASSLGQRVDQPQHF
TGTGCCAGCAGCTTGGGACAGAGGGTCGACCAGCCCCAGCATTTT
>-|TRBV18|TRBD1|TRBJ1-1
CASSLGTGGLMNTEAFF
TGTGCCAGCTCCCTAGGGACAGGGGGCCTAATGAACACTGAAGCTTTCTTT
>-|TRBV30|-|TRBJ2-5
CAWSRFHGKETQYF
TGTGCCTGGAGTCGGTTTCACGGTAAAGAGACCCAGTACTTC
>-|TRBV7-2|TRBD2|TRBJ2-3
CASSAYRGGDTQYF
TGTGCCAGCAGCGCATACCGGGGGGGGGATACGCAGTATTTT